Shown below are 23 T cell receptor beta chains from a single sample sequenced in a study of cytomegalovirus exposure and HLA in healthy donors. The PCR used 60 Vbeta and 13 Jbeta primers. Sequenced by immunoSEQ multiplex PCR; TCRdb stores in-frame clones only, minus some. Of some 150,000 clones detected, 80% appear once; the ten largest clones hold roughly 5%. Source material: PBMCs. These TCRs come from a man under 40 in good health and CMV-seronegative.

The chain employs TRBV27 and TRBJ2-2; TRBD1 agrees at 7 bases. J was trimmed by 0 bases and V by 4 bases; bases with no gene match: 2. Per germline, CDR1 MNHEY and CDR2 SMNVEV (reference sequence). The CDR3 spans 15 residues. The DNA for the CDR3 is TGTGCCAGCAGTTGGACAGGAGCGAACACCGGGGAGCTGTTTTTT. The encoded protein is CASSWTGANTGELFF.

In this sample, this clone turned up a few times. The chain employs TRBV9 and TRBJ2-1; D ambiguous. The CDR3 extends over 16 amino acids. Trimming removed 0 bases from V and 6 bases from J, with 16 bases in between. Germline V gives CDR1 SGDLS, CDR2 YYNGEE. CDR3 in DNA: TGTGCCAGCAGCGTAGGTGGTAGAGCCCGTGGCAATGAGCAGTTCTTC. This sequence encodes CASSVGGRARGNEQFF.

The chain links TRBV11-2 to TRBJ1-6; tentatively, D is TRBD1 (5 bases). Trimming cost V 1 base and J 8 bases, with 9 bases left between them. The germline CDR1 and CDR2 sequences are SGHAT and FQNNGV. This CDR3 contains 14 residues. The CDR3: CASSLGQTDSPLHF. In DNA, the CDR3 is TGTGCCAGCAGCTTAGGACAGACCGATTCACCCCTCCACTTT.

This clone showed up just a few times. Other nucleotide sequences from this sample produce the same CDR3. The chain joins TRBV27 to TRBJ2-1, with 7 bases aligning to TRBD1. Germline CDR1 MNHEY, CDR2 SMNVEV (reference sequence). CDR3 length: 12 residues. V shed 8 bases, J shed 7 bases, and the junction held 5 bases outside the gene matches. The CDR3 DNA follows: TGTGCCAGCCTGGGACAGTGGAATGAGCAGTTCTTC. Amino acids: CASLGQWNEQFF.

This chain connects TRBV6-6 to TRBJ1-2; the D is unclear. The CDR3 covers 13 residues. The V gene's germline CDR1 is MNHNY and CDR2 SVGAGI (reference sequence). The V and J ends lost 4 bases and 8 bases respectively, with 14 bases between them. Written as DNA, the CDR3 is TGTGCCAGCAGTTCCGGCAGCCCGGGAGGCTACACCTTC. Protein: CASSSGSPGGYTF.

The chain joins TRBV7-6 to TRBJ1-2, with TRBD1 matching 11 bases. Germline lookup yields CDR1 SGHVS and CDR2 FNYEAQ. The trim removed 5 bases at V and 4 bases at J, leaving 3 bases unmatched. The CDR3 is 14 amino acids. CDR3 amino acids: CASSQGQGGYGYTF. In nucleotides, the CDR3 is TGTGCCAGCAGCCAGGGACAGGGGGGCTATGGCTACACCTTC.

This chain connects TRBV11-2 to TRBJ1-1, with 11 bases aligning to TRBD1. The V gene end was trimmed by 1 base and the J gene end by 1 base; junction bases not matched to a gene: 8. There are 18 residues in the CDR3. Per the germline V gene, CDR1 is SGHAT and CDR2 is FQNNGV. The CDR3: CASSLVLGQGAKNTEAFF. The CDR3 DNA is TGTGCCAGCAGCTTAGTGCTAGGACAGGGGGCGAAGAACACTGAAGCTTTCTTT.

The table lists this clone with a count of one. This chain connects TRBV30 to TRBJ1-2; 7 bases fit TRBD1. The CDR3 has 12 amino acids. Trimming cost V 1 base and J 8 bases; bases outside gene matches: 4. In germline, CDR1 is GTSNPN, CDR2 SVGIG (reference sequence). The CDR3 coding sequence is TGTGCCTGGAGTGAGGGGGCCCCCGGCTACACCTTC. Its protein is CAWSEGAPGYTF.

The chain is built from TRBV5-3 and TRBJ2-7; D is possibly TRBD2 (5 bases). TRBV5-3 is an ORF, with its function uncertain. Between the trimmed V and J ends, which lost 0 bases and 1 base, there was a span of 11 bases. CDR3 length: 15 residues. CDR3: CARSLEWGDSYEQYF. Written as DNA, the CDR3 is TGTGCCAGAAGCTTGGAGTGGGGAGATTCCTACGAGCAGTACTTC.

The chain employs TRBV5-1 and TRBJ1-1, with unresolved D. The germline gives CDR1 SGHRS, CDR2 YFSETQ. V lost 2 bases and J lost 2, with 22 bases in between. CDR3 size: 18 residues. The CDR3: CASSLSPFGQVINTEAFF. CDR3 nucleotide sequence: TGCGCCAGCAGCTTATCCCCCTTTGGCCAAGTGATCAACACTGAAGCTTTCTTT.

This clone was counted a few times. The gene calls are TRBV7-9 and TRBJ2-2, with TRBD2 identical over 7 bases. The trim removed 5 bases at V and 4 bases at J, leaving 7 bases unmatched. Germline V gene data show CDR1 as SEHNR and CDR2 as FQNEAQ (reference sequence). CDR3 length: 15 amino acids. CDR3 loop: CASSPLPGGTGELFF. In DNA form, the CDR3 reads TGTGCCAGCAGCCCATTACCGGGAGGCACCGGGGAGCTGTTTTTT.

The chain is built from TRBV27 and TRBJ2-3; D is unclear. Germline V gene sequence: CDR1 MNHEY, CDR2 SMNVEV (reference sequence). The length of the CDR3 is 12 residues. Trimming took off 6 bases at V and 2 bases at J, with 6 bases between the two ends. The CDR3 loop reads CASSPSTDTQYF. The CDR3 nucleotides are TGTGCCAGCAGCCCCTCCACAGATACGCAGTATTTT.

The CDR3 loop is CASSQVVAASGANVLTF. The CDR3 DNA follows: TGCGCCAGCAGCCAAGTGGTAGCAGCCTCTGGGGCCAACGTCCTGACTTTC. The rearrangement links TRBV4-3 to TRBJ2-6; D ambiguous. The CDR3 extends over 17 amino acids. The germline V and J ends were trimmed by 1 base and 0 bases, with 10 bases remaining between them. CDR1 LGHNA and CDR2 YSLEER come from the germline V gene.

The V gene is TRBV7-7, the J gene TRBJ2-7; 10 positions match TRBD2. This CDR3 has 15 amino acids. The germline V gene has CDR1 SSHAT and CDR2 FNYEAQ (reference sequence). J gave up 4 bases and V 3 bases, and 6 bases lay outside the gene matches. CDR3 protein: CASSLGAGGDYEQYF. The CDR3 DNA reads as TGTGCCAGCAGCTTGGGAGCGGGAGGGGATTACGAGCAGTACTTC. The full variable domain, with the rest looked up from reference TRBV7-7 and TRBJ2-7, is GAGVSQSPRYKVTKRGQDVTLRCDPISSHATLYWYQQALGQGPEFLTYFNYEAQPDKSGLPSDRFSAERPEGSISTLTIQRTEQRDSAMYRCASSLGAGGDYEQYFGPGTRLTVT.

The rearrangement joins TRBV18 to TRBJ2-7; 7 nucleotides line up with TRBD1. The germline CDR1 and CDR2 sequences are KGHSH and LQKENI. J gave up 5 bases and V 0 bases, and 7 bases lay outside the gene matches. The CDR3 sequence is 15 residues long. Written as DNA, the CDR3 is TGTGCCAGCTCACCACCTGACAGGGCGGATCACGAGCAGTACTTC. Amino acid sequence: CASSPPDRADHEQYF.

The chain couples TRBV6-5 to TRBJ1-1, with D tentatively TRBD1 (6 bases). Trimming removed 6 bases at V and 1 base at J, with 12 bases between. The CDR3 loop spans 14 amino acids. The V gene's germline CDR1 is MNHEY and CDR2 SVGAGI. This chain's CDR3 is CASRGLQGNTEAFF. CDR3 sequence (DNA): TGTGCCAGCAGGGGGCTACAGGGGAACACTGAAGCTTTCTTT.

The rearrangement joins TRBV6-5 to TRBJ2-1; 9 bases are shared with TRBD2. Germline V gene lookup returns CDR1 MNHEY and CDR2 SVGAGI. The CDR3 is made up of 15 amino acids. The V segment lost 1 base and the J segment 5 bases; nucleotides outside the gene matches: 3. The CDR3 DNA reads as TGTGCCAGCAGTTACTACCTAGCGGGACACAATGAGCAGTTCTTC. Protein product: CASSYYLAGHNEQFF.

The V and J genes are TRBV5-1 and TRBJ2-3; 8 positions agree with TRBD1. This CDR3 contains 15 residues. Germline V CDR1 and CDR2: SGHRS, YFSETQ. V trimming: 7 bases; J trimming: 0 bases; junction bases outside the gene matches: 7. CDR3 amino acids: CASGAHRGSTDTQYF. Here the CDR3 DNA reads TGCGCCAGCGGCGCACACAGGGGGAGCACAGATACGCAGTATTTT.

The V and J genes are TRBV5-1 and TRBJ1-1, with D possibly matching TRBD1 (6 bases). The CDR3 is 14 amino acids. The V end lost 2 bases, the J end lost 10 bases, and 18 bases lay between the germline ends. Germline-derived CDR1 and CDR2 are SGHRS and YFSETQ. The CDR3 DNA follows: TGCGCCAGCAGCTTACAACTCAGGGGCGGTGGAGCTTTCTTT. It translates to CASSLQLRGGGAFF.

CDR3 coding DNA: TGTGCCAGCAGCTTAGTGGCAACGAACACCGGGGAGCTGTTTTTT. It translates to CASSLVATNTGELFF. The V gene is TRBV7-8, the J gene TRBJ2-2; the D is unclear. Germline CDR1 reads SGHVS; CDR2 reads FQNEAQ. V shed 1 base and J shed 0 bases, with 6 bases lying between them. This CDR3 region has 15 residues.

The chain links TRBV30 to TRBJ2-3, with TRBD1 matching 10 bases. CDR3 length equals 15 residues. The germline V gene encodes CDR1 GTSNPN and CDR2 SVGIG (reference sequence). Unmatched junction bases numbered 1, after V lost 0 bases and J lost 1 base. The CDR3 is CAWSVGTGGTDTQYF. CDR3 coding DNA: TGTGCCTGGAGTGTTGGGACAGGGGGCACAGATACGCAGTATTTT.

The rearrangement links TRBV29-1 to TRBJ1-1; TRBD1 matches 8 bases. Trimming at V came to 5 bases and at J to 0 bases, leaving 5 bases not matched to a gene. The CDR3 consists of 14 residues. Germline lookup yields CDR1 SQVTM and CDR2 ANQGSEA. The CDR3 DNA sequence: TGCAGCGTTAGTTGGGACAGGCTGAACACTGAAGCTTTCTTT. It yields the protein CSVSWDRLNTEAFF.

To note about this clone: At one of its ends the junction is not consistent with the germline gene, which may arise from a read error. The chain is built from TRBV5-1 and TRBJ2-7, with D tentatively TRBD1 (5 bases). The CDR3 covers 15 residues. Germline values: CDR1 SGHRS, CDR2 YFSETQ. CDR3 loop: CAGSFQGRGSYEQYF. The CDR3 nucleotides read TGCGCCGGCAGCTTTCAGGGTAGGGGCTCCTACGAGCAGTACTTC.